This record covers a single TCR beta chain. Other DNA sequences within the sample encode an identical CDR3. The data derive from a study of blood T cell repertoires in COVID-19. Study at large: From the United States, Italy and Spain came samples of acute and convalescent COVID-19. Nucleic acid was either cDNA or gDNA, and it came from T cells, B-cell-depleted T cells, or PBMCs.

Authors' methods: From reference gene primer amplification, estimates of nucleated cell counts were derived. Data came from immunoSEQ multiplex PCR; TCRdb stores just in-frame clones and leaves some out. That table supplies the V and J calls and clone size; D and trimming were determined from the DNA. The sample has about 8,300 clones, about four fifths seen once; the top ten hold 18%. The source material was peripheral blood. This sequence was found in a human donor with active COVID-19. The donor label of this sample is uncertain.

CDR3 loop: CASSDGQRSALHF. The CDR3 coding sequence is TGCGCCAGCAGTGATGGACAGCGCAGTGCCCTCCACTTT. The chain links TRBV10-1 to TRBJ1-6, with a possible D match to TRBD1 (6 bases). Trimming took 3 bases from V and 14 from J, leaving 14 bases between them. From germline, CDR1 is WNHNN and CDR2 SYGVQD (reference sequence). The CDR3 runs to 13 residues.